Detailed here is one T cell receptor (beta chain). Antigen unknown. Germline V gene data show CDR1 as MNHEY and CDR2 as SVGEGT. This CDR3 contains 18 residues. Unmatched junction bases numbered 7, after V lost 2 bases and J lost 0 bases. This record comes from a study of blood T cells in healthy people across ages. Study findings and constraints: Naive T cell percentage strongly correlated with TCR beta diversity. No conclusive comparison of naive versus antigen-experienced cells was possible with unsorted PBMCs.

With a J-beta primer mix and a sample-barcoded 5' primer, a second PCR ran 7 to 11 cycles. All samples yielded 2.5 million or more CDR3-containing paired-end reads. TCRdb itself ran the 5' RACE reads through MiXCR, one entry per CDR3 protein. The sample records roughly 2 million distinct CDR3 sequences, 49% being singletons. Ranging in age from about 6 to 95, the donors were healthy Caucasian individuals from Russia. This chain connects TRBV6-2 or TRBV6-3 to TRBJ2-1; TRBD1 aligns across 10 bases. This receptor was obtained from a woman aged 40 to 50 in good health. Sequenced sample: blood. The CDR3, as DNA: TGTGCCAGCAGTTACGCGACGGGACAGGGGATCTCCTACAATGAGCAGTTCTTC. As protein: CASSYATGQGISYNEQFF.